Listed here are 28 T cell receptor beta chains from one sample, sequenced in a study of T cell repertoires in cytomegalovirus infection. TCRdb reprocessed the reads with MiXCR, giving one entry per CDR3 protein. The sample has about 530,000 distinct CDR3 sequences; 26% are singletons. Specimen: PBMCs. These receptors were obtained from a human donor in good health (CMV status not recorded). Some clones in this sample may be carry-over from other donors' samples.

This clonotype has ten or more counts. CDR3 sequence (DNA): TGTGCCAGCAGGTGGGGACAGAACGATGAGCAGTTCTTC. Protein sequence: CASRWGQNDEQFF. V usage is TRBV7-2 and J usage is TRBJ2-1; 7 bases match TRBD1. With V trimmed by 6 bases and J by 8 bases, 7 bases remained unmatched. CDR1 SGHTA and CDR2 FQGNSA come from the germline V gene. CDR3 size: 13 residues.

This clonotype was found many times. The chain recombines TRBV28 with TRBJ2-1, with D tentatively TRBD1 or TRBD2 (5 bases each). The length of the CDR3 is 16 residues. V was trimmed by 8 bases and J by 2 bases, leaving 19 bases between them. CDR1 and CDR2 (germline): MDHEN, SYDVKM. The DNA for the CDR3 is TGTGCCAGCCTATCCTCCGGGACCCTGCCCTACAATGAGCAGTTCTTC. Translated: CASLSSGTLPYNEQFF.

As regards this clonotype: This may be a read error, as it is one base from a much larger clone. V gene TRBV7-2 combines with J gene TRBJ2-5; TRBD2 might be the D (6 bases). The CDR3 is 15 residues long. Looked up from germline, CDR1 is SGHTA and CDR2 is FQGNSA. CDR3 in amino acids: CASSHQTRAQETLYF. The CDR3 DNA reads TGTGCCAGCAGCCACCAGACTAGAGCCCAAGAGACCCTGTACTTC. The full variable domain, completed using reference TRBV7-2 and TRBJ2-5, is GAGVSQSPSNKVTEKGKDVELRCDPISGHTALYWYRQSLGQGLEFLIYFQGNSAPDKSGLPSDRFSAERTGGSVSTLTIQRTQQEDSAVYLCASSHQTRAQETLYFGPGTRLLVL.

This clonotype was detected a few times. This rearrangement joins TRBV4-1 to TRBJ2-1; maybe TRBD2 (6 bases). CDR1 MGHRA and CDR2 YSYEKL come from the germline V gene. With 1 base removed from V and 2 bases from J, the gap between germline ends came to 9 bases. The CDR3 consists of 15 residues. CDR3 nucleotides: TGCGCCAGCAGCCAAGTAGGGACTCCCTACAATGAGCAGTTCTTC. This codes for CASSQVGTPYNEQFF.

CDR3 nucleotide sequence: TGTGCCAGCAGTTACTCCCCCGGAGTACAGCCCCAGCATTTT. Translated: CASSYSPGVQPQHF. The gene calls are TRBV6-6 and TRBJ1-5; D is undetermined. Germline V gene sequence: CDR1 MNHNY, CDR2 SVGAGI (reference sequence). The CDR3 extends over 14 amino acids. Trimming shortened V by 0 bases and J by 7 bases, and 10 bases separated the two germline ends.

In this sample, this clonotype turned up many times. The chain joins TRBV7-2 to TRBJ2-5; possibly TRBD1 for D (6 bases). This CDR3 spans 15 amino acids. Germline V gives CDR1 SGHTA, CDR2 FQGNSA. The ends were cut back, 5 bases at V and 0 bases at J, with 13 bases in the middle. As DNA, the CDR3 is TGTGCCAGCAGCCAGGGACATTTGTACCAAGAGACCCAGTACTTC. Protein product: CASSQGHLYQETQYF.

The J gene is TRBJ1-1, the V gene TRBV6-2 or TRBV6-3; weak D call: TRBD1 (6 bases). Germline V gene data show CDR1 as MNHEY and CDR2 as SVGEGT. This CDR3 is 15 amino acids long. Trimming removed 5 bases at V and 1 base at J, with 14 bases between. The CDR3 region has the DNA TGTGCCAGCAGTAGACCAGGGGTCGGGAACACTGAAGCTTTCTTT. Residues: CASSRPGVGNTEAFF.

The chain has TRBV20-1 and TRBJ2-1, with TRBD1 identical over 8 bases. This CDR3 contains 12 residues. Germline V CDR1 and CDR2: DFQATT, SNEGSKA (reference sequence). J was trimmed by 15 bases and V by 0 bases; bases with no gene match: 7. CDR3 sequence (DNA): TGCAGTGCTAGAGATGGACAGGGCCCATGGTTCTTC. Amino acids: CSARDGQGPWFF.

The chain couples TRBV11-3 to TRBJ2-1, with D unclear. V lost 5 bases and J 4 bases, leaving 24 bases between the germline ends. The CDR3 is 18 amino acids. Germline-derived CDR1 and CDR2 are SGHNT and YENEEA. The chain's CDR3 is CASSPHPPSHRLYNEQFF. In DNA, the CDR3 is TGTGCCAGCAGCCCACATCCGCCTAGTCATCGACTGTACAATGAGCAGTTCTTC.

The chain couples TRBV2 to TRBJ2-5; D is uncertain. The CDR3 loop spans 12 amino acids. CDR1 is SNHLY and CDR2 is FYNNEI in the germline V gene. The ends were cut back, 6 bases at V and 10 bases at J, with 15 bases in the middle. The CDR3 sequence: CASRGQVADQYF. In DNA, the CDR3 is TGTGCCAGCAGAGGGCAGGTGGCAGACCAGTACTTC. The variable domain in full, completed from reference TRBV2 and TRBJ2-5, reads EPEVTQTPSHQVTQMGQEVILRCVPISNHLYFYWYRQILGQKVEFLVSFYNNEISEKSEIFDDQFSVERPDGSNFTLKIRSTKLEDSAMYFCASRGQVADQYFGPGTRLLVL.

The sample holds a few counts of this clonotype. V usage is TRBV6-1 and J usage is TRBJ1-2; TRBD1 is a possible D gene (5 bases). V was trimmed by 3 bases and J by 4 bases, leaving 15 bases between them. In germline, CDR1 is MNHNS, CDR2 SASEGT. This CDR3 region has 15 residues. CDR3 bases: TGTGCCAGCAGTGATCGGCGGGCGGGGACCTATGGCTACACCTTC. This gives the protein CASSDRRAGTYGYTF.

The J gene is TRBJ2-7, the V gene TRBV11-1; unclear D gene. CDR1 is SGHAT and CDR2 is FQDESV in the germline V gene (reference sequence). The CDR3 totals 15 residues. Trimming took off 1 base at V and 1 base at J, with 11 bases between the two ends. CDR3 in DNA: TGTGCCAGCAGCTTAGACGTGGCCCCTTCCTACGAGCAGTACTTC. This sequence encodes CASSLDVAPSYEQYF.

The V gene is TRBV11-2, the J gene TRBJ1-1; D perhaps matches TRBD1 (5 bases). This CDR3 has 15 residues. Trimming removed 7 bases at V and 3 bases at J, with 18 bases between. Germline V gives CDR1 SGHAT, CDR2 FQNNGV. In DNA form, the CDR3 reads TGTGCCAGCATTTCCCCGTGGGGGAGAGACACTGAAGCTTTCTTT. Its protein is CASISPWGRDTEAFF.

This clonotype appeared a few times. This sequence joins TRBV6-2 or TRBV6-3 and TRBJ2-7; 12 bases map to TRBD1. V lost 6 bases, J lost 6 bases, and 9 bases stayed unmatched. Germline V gene sequence: CDR1 MNHEY, CDR2 SVGEGT. The length of the CDR3 is 15 residues. The CDR3 protein is CASREPGQGASEQYF. In DNA, the CDR3 is TGTGCCAGCAGAGAACCGGGACAGGGGGCTAGCGAGCAGTACTTC.

This chain links TRBV9 with TRBJ2-3, with 9 bases fitting TRBD2. Germline lookup yields CDR1 SGDLS and CDR2 YYNGEE. J gave up 5 bases and V 2 bases, and 6 bases lay outside the gene matches. There are 15 residues in the CDR3. This CDR3 reads CASSVGGRAVDTQYF. The CDR3 DNA reads as TGTGCCAGCAGCGTGGGCGGGAGGGCGGTAGATACGCAGTATTTT. Full variable domain (rest looked up from reference TRBV9 and TRBJ2-3): DSGVTQTPKHLITATGQRVTLRCSPRSGDLSVYWYQQSLDQGLQFLIQYYNGEERAKGNILERFSAQQFPDLHSELNLSSLELGDSALYFCASSVGGRAVDTQYFGPGTRLTVL.

This clonotype came up many times. The rearrangement joins TRBV7-6 to TRBJ2-5, with D uncertain. The V and J ends lost 4 bases and 5 bases respectively, with 14 bases between them. Germline values: CDR1 SGHVS, CDR2 FNYEAQ. The CDR3 length is 14 residues. The CDR3 region has the DNA TGTGCCAGCAGCTGGTCCGAGGATGGGGAGACCCAGTACTTC. Protein product: CASSWSEDGETQYF. Supplemented by reference TRBV7-6 and TRBJ2-5, the full variable domain reads GAGVSQSPRYKVTKRGQDVALRCDPISGHVSLYWYRQALGQGPEFLTYFNYEAQQDKSGLPNDRFSAERPEGSISTLTIQRTEQRDSAMYRCASSWSEDGETQYFGPGTRLLVL.

The table lists this clonotype with a few counts. J is TRBJ1-1 and V is TRBV19; no reliable D call. The V and J ends lost 2 bases and 4 bases respectively, with 11 bases between them. This CDR3 comprises 14 residues. CDR1 is LNHDA and CDR2 is SQIVND in the germline V gene (reference sequence). This CDR3 reads CASSISRGVTEAFF. The CDR3 DNA reads TGTGCCAGTAGTATATCCCGGGGAGTCACTGAAGCTTTCTTT. The full variable domain, with the rest looked up from reference TRBV19 and TRBJ1-1, is DGGITQSPKYLFRKEGQNVTLSCEQNLNHDAMYWYRQDPGQGLRLIYYSQIVNDFQKGDIAEGYSVSREKKESFPLTVTSAQKNPTAFYLCASSISRGVTEAFFGQGTRLTVV.

The rearrangement uses TRBV20-1 and TRBJ2-7; D possibly corresponds to TRBD2 (5 bases). Per the germline V gene, CDR1 is DFQATT and CDR2 is SNEGSKA (reference sequence). The CDR3 covers 12 residues. V was shortened by 5 bases and J by 7 bases, with 15 bases between the two germline ends. CDR3 coding DNA: TGCAGTGCTGCCTTGGGAGTCGGGGAGCAGTACTTC. This codes for CSAALGVGEQYF.

This clonotype came up a few times. The V and J genes are TRBV3-1 and TRBJ2-3; weak D call: TRBD2 (5 bases). Germline V lookup: CDR1 LGHDT, CDR2 YNNKEL (reference sequence). CDR3 length: 13 residues. Trimming shortened V by 4 bases and J by 4 bases, and 9 bases separated the two germline ends. CDR3 sequence: CASSPGLSDTQYF. The DNA for the CDR3 is TGTGCCAGCAGCCCCGGACTCTCAGATACGCAGTATTTT.

J is TRBJ1-1 and V is TRBV15; a weak D match, TRBD1 (6 bases). The CDR3 is 15 residues long. The germline V and J ends were trimmed by 1 base and 4 bases, with 13 bases remaining between them. Germline values: CDR1 LNHNV, CDR2 YYDKDF (reference sequence). The CDR3 here is CATSRGGAGSTEAFF. The CDR3 DNA sequence: TGTGCCACCAGCAGAGGGGGGGCGGGAAGCACTGAAGCTTTCTTT.

The V call is TRBV4-3, the J call TRBJ2-7; D is undetermined. V was trimmed by 0 bases and J by 4 bases, leaving 13 bases between them. Germline V gene lookup returns CDR1 LGHNA and CDR2 YSLEER. This CDR3 spans 15 amino acids. CDR3 residues: CASSQDFNMIYEQYF. In DNA form, the CDR3 reads TGCGCCAGCAGCCAAGATTTCAACATGATATACGAGCAGTACTTC.

This clonotype showed up just a few times. The rearrangement joins TRBV6-2 or TRBV6-3 to TRBJ1-5; no firm D call. The CDR3 length is 17 residues. The V and J ends lost 6 bases and 0 bases respectively, with 18 bases between them. Germline CDR1 and CDR2: MNHEY and SVGEGT. The CDR3 DNA is TGTGCCAGCAGCCATCCAGGAAGCGTTTATAGCAATCAGCCCCAGCATTTT. Encoded protein: CASSHPGSVYSNQPQHF.

This clonotype came up many times. The chain is built from TRBV6-2 or TRBV6-3 and TRBJ2-6, with a tentative D call TRBD1 (6 bases). The CDR3 is 19 residues long. CDR1 and CDR2 (germline): MNHEY, SVGEGT. The germline V and J ends were trimmed by 2 bases and 0 bases, with 17 bases remaining between them. The chain's CDR3 is CASSYDYRAPNSGANVLTF. The CDR3 region has the DNA TGTGCCAGCAGTTACGATTACAGGGCCCCCAACTCTGGGGCCAACGTCCTGACTTTC.

The chain carries TRBV6-1 and TRBJ2-7; D possibly corresponds to TRBD1 (5 bases). The length of the CDR3 is 11 residues. Trimming removed 8 bases at V and 6 bases at J, with 11 bases between. Germline loops: CDR1 MNHNS, CDR2 SASEGT. This chain's CDR3 is CASRVQVEQYF. CDR3 DNA: TGTGCCAGCCGTGTACAGGTCGAGCAGTACTTC.

This clonotype was observed a handful of times. The chain joins TRBV6-1 to TRBJ2-1, with D tentatively TRBD2 (6 bases). This CDR3 has 14 residues. Trimming cost V 6 bases and J 6 bases, with 15 bases left between them. The germline gives CDR1 MNHNS, CDR2 SASEGT. The CDR3, as DNA: TGTGCCAGCAGAGGAGGCGGGACTGTCAATGAGCAGTTCTTC. Protein sequence: CASRGGGTVNEQFF.

This clonotype turned up a few times. The rearrangement joins TRBV27 to TRBJ2-5, with D perhaps given as TRBD1 or TRBD2 (6 bases each). V dropped 5 bases and J dropped 4 bases, with 32 bases sitting between them. The CDR3 sequence is 20 residues long. The germline CDR1 and CDR2 sequences are MNHEY and SMNVEV (reference sequence). The CDR3: CASSPRGTLYGDGWGETQYF. In nucleotides, the CDR3 is TGTGCCAGCAGTCCCCGGGGGACATTGTACGGCGATGGCTGGGGAGAGACCCAGTACTTC.

In this sample, this clonotype turned up once. This chain uses TRBV7-9 with TRBJ1-2; 12 bases map to TRBD1. Per the germline V gene, CDR1 is SEHNR and CDR2 is FQNEAQ (reference sequence). The CDR3 consists of 18 residues. V lost 7 bases, J lost 6 bases, and 18 bases stayed unmatched. CDR3 coding DNA: TGTGCCAGCAACAACAAAGGGAGAATAGGGACAGGGGGCGATGGCTACACCTTC. It is translated as CASNNKGRIGTGGDGYTF.

This clonotype appeared a few times. The chain couples TRBV6-1 to TRBJ2-7; 7 bases map to TRBD1. Looked up from germline, CDR1 is MNHNS and CDR2 is SASEGT. The CDR3 contains 15 residues. The J segment lost 6 bases and the V segment lost 4 bases, leaving 12 bases of the junction unmatched. The CDR3 loop reads CASSGTGLAPFEQYF. In DNA form, the CDR3 reads TGTGCCAGCAGTGGGACAGGACTCGCCCCGTTCGAGCAGTACTTC.